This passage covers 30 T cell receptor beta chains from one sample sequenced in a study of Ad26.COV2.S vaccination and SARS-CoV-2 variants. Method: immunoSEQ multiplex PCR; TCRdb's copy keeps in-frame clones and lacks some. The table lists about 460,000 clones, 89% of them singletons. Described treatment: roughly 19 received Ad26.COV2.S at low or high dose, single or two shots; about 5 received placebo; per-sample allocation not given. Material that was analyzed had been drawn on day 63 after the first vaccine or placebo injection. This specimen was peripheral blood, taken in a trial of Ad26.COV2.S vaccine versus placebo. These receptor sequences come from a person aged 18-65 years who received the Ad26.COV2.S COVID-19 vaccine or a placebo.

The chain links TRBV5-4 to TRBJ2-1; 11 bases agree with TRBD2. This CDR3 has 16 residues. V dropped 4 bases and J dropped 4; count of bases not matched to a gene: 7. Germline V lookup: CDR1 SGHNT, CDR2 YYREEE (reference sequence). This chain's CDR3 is CASSRTSGSIYNEQFF. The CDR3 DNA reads TGTGCCAGCAGCAGGACTAGCGGGTCGATATACAATGAGCAGTTCTTC.

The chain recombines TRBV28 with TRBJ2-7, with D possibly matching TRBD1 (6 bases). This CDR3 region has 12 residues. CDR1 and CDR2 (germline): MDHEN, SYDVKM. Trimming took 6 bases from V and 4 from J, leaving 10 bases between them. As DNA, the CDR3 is TGTGCCAGCAGACGAACAGGGTACGAGCAGTACTTC. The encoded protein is CASRRTGYEQYF.

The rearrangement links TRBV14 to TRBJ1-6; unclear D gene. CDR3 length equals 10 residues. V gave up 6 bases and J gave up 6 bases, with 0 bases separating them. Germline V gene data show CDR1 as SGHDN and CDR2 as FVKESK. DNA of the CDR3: TGTGCCAGCAGTAATTCACCCCTCCACTTT. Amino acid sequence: CASSNSPLHF.

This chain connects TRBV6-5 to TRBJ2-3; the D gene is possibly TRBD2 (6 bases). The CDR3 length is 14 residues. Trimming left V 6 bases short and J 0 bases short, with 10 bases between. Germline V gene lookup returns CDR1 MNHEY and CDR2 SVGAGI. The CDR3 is CASRHGLSTDTQYF. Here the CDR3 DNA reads TGTGCCAGCAGACACGGACTAAGCACAGATACGCAGTATTTT.

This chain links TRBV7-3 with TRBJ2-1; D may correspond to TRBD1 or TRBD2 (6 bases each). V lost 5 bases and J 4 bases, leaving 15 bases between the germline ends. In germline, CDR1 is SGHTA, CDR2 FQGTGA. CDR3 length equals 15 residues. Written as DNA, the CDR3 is TGTGCCAGCAGCCTCAATCAGGGGAGGTACAATGAGCAGTTCTTC. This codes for CASSLNQGRYNEQFF.

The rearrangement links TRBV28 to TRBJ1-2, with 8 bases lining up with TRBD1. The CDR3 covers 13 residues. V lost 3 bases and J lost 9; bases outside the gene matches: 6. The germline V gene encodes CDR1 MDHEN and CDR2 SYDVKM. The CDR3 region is CASSLDRVRSYTF. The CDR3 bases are TGTGCCAGCAGTTTGGACAGGGTGCGCAGCTACACCTTC.

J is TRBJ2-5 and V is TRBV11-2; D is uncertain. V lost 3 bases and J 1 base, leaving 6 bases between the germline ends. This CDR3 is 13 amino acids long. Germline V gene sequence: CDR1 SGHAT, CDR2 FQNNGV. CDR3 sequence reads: CASSLVFQETQYF. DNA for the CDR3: TGTGCCAGCAGCTTGGTCTTCCAAGAGACCCAGTACTTC.

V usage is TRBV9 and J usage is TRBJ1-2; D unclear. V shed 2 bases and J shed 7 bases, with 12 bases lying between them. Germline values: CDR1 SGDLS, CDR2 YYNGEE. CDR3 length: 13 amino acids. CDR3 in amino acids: CASSVSGSVGYTF. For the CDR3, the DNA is TGTGCCAGCAGCGTGTCCGGGTCGGTTGGCTACACCTTC.

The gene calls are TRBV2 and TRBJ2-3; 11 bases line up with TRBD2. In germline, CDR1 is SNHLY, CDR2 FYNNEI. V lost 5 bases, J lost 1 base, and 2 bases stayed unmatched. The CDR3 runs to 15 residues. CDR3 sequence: CASSILAGGTDTQYF. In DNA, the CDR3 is TGTGCCAGCAGTATACTAGCGGGAGGCACAGATACGCAGTATTTT.

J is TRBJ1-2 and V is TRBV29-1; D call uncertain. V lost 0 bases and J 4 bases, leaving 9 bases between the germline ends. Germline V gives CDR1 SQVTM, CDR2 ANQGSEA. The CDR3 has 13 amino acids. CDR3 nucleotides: TGCAGCGTTGAAGAAGGACCGTTCTATGGCTACACCTTC. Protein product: CSVEEGPFYGYTF.

In nucleotides, the CDR3 is TGTGCCAGCAGCGGGGGAAGGGCGGAGACCCAGTACTTC. Protein: CASSGGRAETQYF. The rearrangement joins TRBV13 to TRBJ2-5, with D perhaps being TRBD1 or TRBD2 (5 bases each). Trimming took off 5 bases at V and 5 bases at J, with 12 bases between the two ends. The germline gives CDR1 PRHDT, CDR2 FYEKMQ (reference sequence). This CDR3 has 13 residues.

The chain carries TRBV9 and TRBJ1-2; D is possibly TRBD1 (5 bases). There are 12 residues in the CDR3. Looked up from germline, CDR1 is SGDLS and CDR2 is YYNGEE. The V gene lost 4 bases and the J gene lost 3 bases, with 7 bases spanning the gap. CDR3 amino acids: CASSQGDYGYTF. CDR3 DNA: TGTGCCAGCAGCCAGGGTGACTATGGCTACACCTTC.

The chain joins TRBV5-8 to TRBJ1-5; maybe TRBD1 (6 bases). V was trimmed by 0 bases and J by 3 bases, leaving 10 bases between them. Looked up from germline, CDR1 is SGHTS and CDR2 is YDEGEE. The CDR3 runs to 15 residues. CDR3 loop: CASSLGQAINQPQHF. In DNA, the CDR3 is TGTGCCAGCAGCTTGGGACAGGCAATCAATCAGCCCCAGCATTTT.

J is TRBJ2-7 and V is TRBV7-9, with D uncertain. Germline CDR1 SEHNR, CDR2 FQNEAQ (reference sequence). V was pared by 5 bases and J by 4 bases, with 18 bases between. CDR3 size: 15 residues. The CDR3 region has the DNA TGTGCCAGCAGCCCGTCCCCTTCGGGTATGTACGAGCAGTACTTC. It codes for CASSPSPSGMYEQYF. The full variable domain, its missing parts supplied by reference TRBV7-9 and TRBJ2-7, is DTGVSQNPRHKITKRGQNVTFRCDPISEHNRLYWYRQTLGQGPEFLTYFQNEAQLEKSRLLSDRFSAERPKGSFSTLEIQRTEQGDSAMYLCASSPSPSGMYEQYFGPGTRLTVT.

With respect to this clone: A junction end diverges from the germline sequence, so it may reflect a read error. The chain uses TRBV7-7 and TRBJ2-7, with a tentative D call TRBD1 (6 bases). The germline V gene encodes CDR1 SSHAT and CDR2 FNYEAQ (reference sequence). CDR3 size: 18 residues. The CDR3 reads CASSLAGGAGWDIYEQYF. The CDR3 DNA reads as TGTGCTAGCAGCTTAGCTGGTGGGGCAGGTTGGGACATCTACGAGCAGTACTTC.

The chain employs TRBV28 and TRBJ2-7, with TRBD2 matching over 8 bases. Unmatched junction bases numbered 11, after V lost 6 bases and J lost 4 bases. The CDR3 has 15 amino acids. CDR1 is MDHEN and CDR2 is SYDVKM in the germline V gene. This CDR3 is CASRVPSSGKYEQYF. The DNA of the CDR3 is TGTGCCAGCAGAGTACCAAGTAGCGGGAAGTACGAGCAGTACTTC.

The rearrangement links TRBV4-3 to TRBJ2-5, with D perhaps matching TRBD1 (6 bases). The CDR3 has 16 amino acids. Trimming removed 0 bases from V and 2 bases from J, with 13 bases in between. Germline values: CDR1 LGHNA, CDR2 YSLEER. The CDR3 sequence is CASSQERVRGQETQYF. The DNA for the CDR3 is TGCGCCAGCAGCCAAGAGCGGGTGAGGGGGCAAGAGACCCAGTACTTC.

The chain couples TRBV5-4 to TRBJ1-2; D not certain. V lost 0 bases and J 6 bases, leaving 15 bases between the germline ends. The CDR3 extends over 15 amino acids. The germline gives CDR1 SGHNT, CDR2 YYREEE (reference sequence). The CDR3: CASSLGQPWADGYTF. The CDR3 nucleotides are TGTGCCAGCAGCTTGGGGCAGCCCTGGGCCGATGGCTACACCTTC.

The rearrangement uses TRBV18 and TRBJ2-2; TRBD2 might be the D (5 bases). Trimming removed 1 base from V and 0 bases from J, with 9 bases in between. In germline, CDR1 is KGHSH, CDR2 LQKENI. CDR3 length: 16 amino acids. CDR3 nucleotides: TGTGCCAGCTCACCACAGCGGCCGTCGAACACCGGGGAGCTGTTTTTT. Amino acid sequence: CASSPQRPSNTGELFF.

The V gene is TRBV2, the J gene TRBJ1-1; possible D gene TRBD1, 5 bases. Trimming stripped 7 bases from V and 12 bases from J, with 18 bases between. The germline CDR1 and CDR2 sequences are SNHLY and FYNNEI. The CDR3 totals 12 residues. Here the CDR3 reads CASNSRVLITFF. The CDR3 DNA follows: TGTGCCAGCAATTCCAGGGTTTTGATCACTTTCTTT. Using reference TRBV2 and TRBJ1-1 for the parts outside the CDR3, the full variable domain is EPEVTQTPSHQVTQMGQEVILRCVPISNHLYFYWYRQILGQKVEFLVSFYNNEISEKSEIFDDQFSVERPDGSNFTLKIRSTKLEDSAMYFCASNSRVLITFFGQGTRLTVV.

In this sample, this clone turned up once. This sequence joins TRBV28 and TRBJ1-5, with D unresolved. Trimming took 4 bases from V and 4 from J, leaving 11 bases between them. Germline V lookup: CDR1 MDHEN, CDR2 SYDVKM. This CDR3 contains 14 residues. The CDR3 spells CASSSGSLNQPQHF. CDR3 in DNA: TGTGCCAGCAGTTCCGGGAGCTTGAATCAGCCCCAGCATTTT.

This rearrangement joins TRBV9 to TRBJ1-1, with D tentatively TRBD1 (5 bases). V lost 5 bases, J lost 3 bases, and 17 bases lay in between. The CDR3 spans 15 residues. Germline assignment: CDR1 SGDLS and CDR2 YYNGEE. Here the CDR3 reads CASSRVGEVYTEAFF. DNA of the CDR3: TGTGCCAGCAGTAGAGTGGGGGAGGTTTACACTGAAGCTTTCTTT.

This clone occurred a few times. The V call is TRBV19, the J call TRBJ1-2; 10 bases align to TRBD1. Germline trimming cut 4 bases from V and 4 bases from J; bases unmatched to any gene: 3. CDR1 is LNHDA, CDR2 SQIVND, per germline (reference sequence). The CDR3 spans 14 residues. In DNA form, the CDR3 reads TGTGCCAGTAGTACGGGACAGGGGACCTATGGCTACACCTTC. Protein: CASSTGQGTYGYTF.

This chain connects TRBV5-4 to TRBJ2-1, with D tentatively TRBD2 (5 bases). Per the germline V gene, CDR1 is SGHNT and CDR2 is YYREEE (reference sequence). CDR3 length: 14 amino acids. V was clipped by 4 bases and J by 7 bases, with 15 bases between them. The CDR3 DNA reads TGTGCCAGCAGCCGAGGGTGGGTTACTAATGAGCAGTTCTTC. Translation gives CASSRGWVTNEQFF.

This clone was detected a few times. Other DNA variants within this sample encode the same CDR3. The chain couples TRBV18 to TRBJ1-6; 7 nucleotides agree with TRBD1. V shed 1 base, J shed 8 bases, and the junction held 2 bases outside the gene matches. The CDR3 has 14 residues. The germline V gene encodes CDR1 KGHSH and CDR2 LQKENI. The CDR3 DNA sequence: TGTGCCAGCTCACCACGGACAGGAGATTCACCCCTCCACTTT. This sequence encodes CASSPRTGDSPLHF.

The CDR3 DNA is TGTGCCAGCAGCCATACAGGGGTAGGCTATGGCTACACCTTC. Translated, it gives CASSHTGVGYGYTF. The genes are TRBV6-5 and TRBJ1-2, with 7 bases matching TRBD1. Per the germline V gene, CDR1 is MNHEY and CDR2 is SVGAGI. The junction had 8 bases not matched to a gene; V was cut back by 6 bases and J by 4 bases. This CDR3 has 14 residues.

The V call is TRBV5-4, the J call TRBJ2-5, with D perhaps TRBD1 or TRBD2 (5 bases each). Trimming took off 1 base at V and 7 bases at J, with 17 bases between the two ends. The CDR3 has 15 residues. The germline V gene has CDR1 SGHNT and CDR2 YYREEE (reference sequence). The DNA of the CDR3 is TGTGCCAGCAGCTTGTTCGGGACGGGCGATGGGACCCAGTACTTC. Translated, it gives CASSLFGTGDGTQYF.

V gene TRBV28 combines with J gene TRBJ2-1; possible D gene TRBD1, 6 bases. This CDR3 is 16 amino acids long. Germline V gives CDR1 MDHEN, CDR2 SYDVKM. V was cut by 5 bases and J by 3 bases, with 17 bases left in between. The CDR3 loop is CASSIRVGRGYNEQFF. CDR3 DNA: TGTGCCAGCAGTATCCGCGTGGGCAGGGGCTACAATGAGCAGTTCTTC.

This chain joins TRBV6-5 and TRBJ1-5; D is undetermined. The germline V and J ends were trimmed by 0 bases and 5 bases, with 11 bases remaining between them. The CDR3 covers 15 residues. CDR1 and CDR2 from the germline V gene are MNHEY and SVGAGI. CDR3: CASSYSLYGDQPQHF. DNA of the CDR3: TGTGCCAGCAGTTACTCGCTCTATGGGGATCAGCCCCAGCATTTT.

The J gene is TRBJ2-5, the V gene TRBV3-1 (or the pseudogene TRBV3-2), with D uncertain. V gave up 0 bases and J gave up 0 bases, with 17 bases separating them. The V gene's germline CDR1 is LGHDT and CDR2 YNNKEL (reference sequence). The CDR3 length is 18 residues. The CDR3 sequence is CASSQEEGIARYQETQYF. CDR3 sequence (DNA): TGTGCCAGCAGCCAAGAAGAAGGGATAGCAAGGTACCAAGAGACCCAGTACTTC.